A selection of T cell receptor beta chains follows, all from one sample in a study of patients and donors after allogeneic stem cell transplantation. Each CDR3 protein gets one entry after TCRdb re-called the RT-PCR reads with MiXCR. The sample lists 45,000 to 65,000 distinct CDR3 sequences; 10% to 15% were seen once. Sequencing was carried out using blood, either unsorted or a sorted T cell fraction (not recorded which). These TCRs come from a human donor who was either an allogeneic HSCT recipient or a stem cell or donor lymphocyte infusion donor (not recorded which). It is not recorded whose cells these are; they may come from a transplant donor. Each CDR3 is given with its conserved first and last residue. D genes are given only for firm matches. Size is omitted from some rows. Given values are once, few, many or a class for expanded clones.

cdr3_aa: CASAGRTYEQYF; cdr3_nt: TGTGCCAGCGCGGGACGCACCTACGAGCAGTACTTC; j_call: TRBJ2-7; d_call: NA; clone_size: once; v_call: TRBV6-6
cdr3_aa: CASKGSLGAFF; cdr3_nt: TGTGCCAGCAAAGGGTCCCTCGGAGCTTTCTTT; j_call: TRBJ1-1; d_call: NA; clone_size: many; v_call: TRBV3-1
cdr3_aa: CASSRNTDTQYF; cdr3_nt: TGTGCCAGCAGCCGGAATACAGATACGCAGTATTTT; j_call: TRBJ2-3; d_call: NA; clone_size: NA; v_call: TRBV7-6
cdr3_aa: CASSFSTGSGAEAFF; cdr3_nt: TGTGCCAGCTCGTTCAGTACGGGGTCAGGAGCTGAAGCTTTCTTT; j_call: TRBJ1-1; d_call: NA; clone_size: few; v_call: TRBV18
cdr3_aa: CATSDGTASGYTF; cdr3_nt: TGTGCCACCAGTGATGGGACGGCTAGTGGCTACACCTTC; j_call: TRBJ1-2; d_call: NA; clone_size: many; v_call: TRBV24-1
cdr3_aa: CASSFDGGTDTQYF; cdr3_nt: TGTGCCAGCAGTTTTGATGGGGGGACAGATACGCAGTATTTT; j_call: TRBJ2-3; d_call: NA; clone_size: few; v_call: TRBV27
cdr3_aa: CASRKESSYNEQFF; cdr3_nt: TGTGCCAGCCGGAAAGAGAGCTCCTACAATGAGCAGTTCTTC; j_call: TRBJ2-1; d_call: NA; clone_size: few; v_call: TRBV6-5
cdr3_aa: CSVSLWGWIFFYEQYF; cdr3_nt: TGCAGCGTCTCCCTGTGGGGCTGGATTTTTTTCTACGAGCAGTACTTC; j_call: TRBJ2-7; d_call: NA; clone_size: NA; v_call: TRBV29-1
cdr3_aa: CASRPDLTETQYF; cdr3_nt: TGTGCCAGCAGGCCGGACCTAACGGAGACCCAGTACTTC; j_call: TRBJ2-5; d_call: NA; clone_size: NA; v_call: TRBV2
cdr3_aa: CATSKPIPQETQYF; cdr3_nt: TGTGCCACCAGTAAGCCTATACCCCAAGAGACCCAGTACTTC; j_call: TRBJ2-5; d_call: NA; clone_size: few; v_call: TRBV15
cdr3_aa: CASSFVLGSGNTIYF; cdr3_nt: TGTGCCAGCAGCTTCGTCTTGGGGTCGGGAAACACCATATATTTT; j_call: TRBJ1-3; d_call: NA; clone_size: few; v_call: TRBV5-5
cdr3_aa: CASRQDRGLTDTQYF; cdr3_nt: TGTGCCAGCAGACAGGACAGGGGGCTGACAGATACGCAGTATTTT; j_call: TRBJ2-3; d_call: TRBD1; clone_size: NA; v_call: TRBV5-6
cdr3_aa: CASSLGQPNSRNYGYTF; cdr3_nt: TGCGCCAGCAGCTTGGGACAGCCGAACTCCAGAAACTATGGCTACACCTTC; j_call: TRBJ1-2; d_call: NA; clone_size: NA; v_call: TRBV5-1
cdr3_aa: CASSQTDPGLLDTEAFF; cdr3_nt: TGTGCCAGCAGCCAAACGGATCCGGGGTTGTTAGACACTGAAGCTTTCTTT; j_call: TRBJ1-1; d_call: NA; clone_size: NA; v_call: TRBV3-1
cdr3_aa: CASSQDGYQPQHF; cdr3_nt: TGTGCCAGCAGCCAAGACGGCTATCAGCCCCAGCATTTT; j_call: TRBJ1-5; d_call: NA; clone_size: NA; v_call: TRBV14
cdr3_aa: CASSLSDNEQFF; cdr3_nt: TGCGCCAGCAGCTTGTCGGACAATGAGCAGTTCTTC; j_call: TRBJ2-1; d_call: NA; clone_size: few; v_call: TRBV5-1
cdr3_aa: CASSPLRLWAYEQYF; cdr3_nt: TGTGCCAGCAGTCCTCTCCGGTTATGGGCCTACGAGCAGTACTTC; j_call: TRBJ2-7; d_call: NA; clone_size: NA; v_call: TRBV6-5
cdr3_aa: CATSPGQLNQPQHF; cdr3_nt: TGTGCCACCAGCCCGGGACAACTGAATCAGCCCCAGCATTTT; j_call: TRBJ1-5; d_call: NA; clone_size: many; v_call: TRBV24-1
cdr3_aa: CASSLAGYTEAFF; cdr3_nt: TGTGCCAGCAGCTTGGCAGGGTACACTGAAGCTTTCTTT; j_call: TRBJ1-1; d_call: NA; clone_size: many; v_call: TRBV5-5
cdr3_aa: CSARRLAGGIVHEQYF; cdr3_nt: TGCAGTGCTAGACGGTTAGCGGGAGGGATAGTCCACGAGCAGTACTTC; j_call: TRBJ2-7; d_call: TRBD2; clone_size: NA; v_call: TRBV20-1
cdr3_aa: CASSHALAGEGGEGYEQYF; cdr3_nt: TGTGCCAGCAGCCACGCCCTAGCGGGGGAGGGGGGGGAAGGCTACGAGCAGTACTTC; j_call: TRBJ2-7; d_call: TRBD2; clone_size: few; v_call: TRBV3-1
cdr3_aa: CSARGPPNEQFF; cdr3_nt: TGCAGTGCTAGAGGTCCCCCTAATGAGCAGTTCTTC; j_call: TRBJ2-1; d_call: NA; clone_size: many; v_call: TRBV20-1
cdr3_aa: CASSFSSRDSHVSLYF; cdr3_nt: TGCGCCAGCAGCTTTAGTTCGCGGGACAGTCATGTCTCTCTGTACTTC; j_call: TRBJ2-4; d_call: NA; clone_size: NA; v_call: TRBV5-1
cdr3_aa: CASSFEKGRSGNTIYF; cdr3_nt: TGTGCCAGCAGCTTTGAGAAGGGCCGCTCTGGAAACACCATATATTTT; j_call: TRBJ1-3; d_call: NA; clone_size: many; v_call: TRBV7-9
cdr3_aa: CASSPKVAKNIQYF; cdr3_nt: TGTGCCAGCAGCCCGAAGGTAGCCAAAAACATTCAGTACTTC; j_call: TRBJ2-4; d_call: NA; clone_size: few; v_call: TRBV4-2
cdr3_aa: CASSSRDRNTEAFF; cdr3_nt: TGTGCCAGCAGTTCCCGGGACAGAAACACTGAAGCTTTCTTT; j_call: TRBJ1-1; d_call: TRBD1; clone_size: many; v_call: TRBV12-3/TRBV12-4
cdr3_aa: CATSVSGAHYNEQFF; cdr3_nt: TGTGCCACCTCAGTTAGCGGCGCGCACTACAATGAGCAGTTCTTC; j_call: TRBJ2-1; d_call: NA; clone_size: NA; v_call: TRBV19
cdr3_aa: CSAALGQVYTEAFF; cdr3_nt: TGCAGTGCCGCTCTGGGACAGGTGTACACTGAAGCTTTCTTT; j_call: TRBJ1-1; d_call: TRBD1; clone_size: few; v_call: TRBV20-1
cdr3_aa: CASSTDRGRYNEQFF; cdr3_nt: TGTGCCAGCAGCACAGACAGGGGGCGGTACAATGAGCAGTTCTTC; j_call: TRBJ2-1; d_call: TRBD1; clone_size: NA; v_call: TRBV5-8
cdr3_aa: CASLRGRGFERQPQHF; cdr3_nt: TGTGCCAGCCTAAGGGGCCGGGGATTTGAACGGCAGCCCCAGCATTTT; j_call: TRBJ1-5; d_call: NA; clone_size: medium-sized; v_call: TRBV19
cdr3_aa: CASSLAGPRETQYF; cdr3_nt: TGTGCCAGCAGCCTTGCAGGGCCCCGAGAGACCCAGTACTTC; j_call: TRBJ2-5; d_call: NA; clone_size: NA; v_call: TRBV7-2
cdr3_aa: CSARDRVISTDTQYF; cdr3_nt: TGCAGTGCTAGAGACAGGGTTATTAGCACAGATACGCAGTATTTT; j_call: TRBJ2-3; d_call: NA; clone_size: few; v_call: TRBV20-1
cdr3_aa: CASSTGEGSEQYF; cdr3_nt: TGTGCCAGCAGTACCGGAGAAGGGTCCGAGCAGTACTTC; j_call: TRBJ2-7; d_call: NA; clone_size: NA; v_call: TRBV6-5
cdr3_aa: CATSDPGQGVHEQYF; cdr3_nt: TGTGCCACCAGTGATCCGGGACAGGGGGTACACGAGCAGTACTTC; j_call: TRBJ2-7; d_call: TRBD1; clone_size: many; v_call: TRBV24-1
cdr3_aa: CASSEWDGEETQYF; cdr3_nt: TGTGCCAGCAGTGAATGGGACGGAGAAGAGACCCAGTACTTC; j_call: TRBJ2-5; d_call: NA; clone_size: few; v_call: TRBV25-1